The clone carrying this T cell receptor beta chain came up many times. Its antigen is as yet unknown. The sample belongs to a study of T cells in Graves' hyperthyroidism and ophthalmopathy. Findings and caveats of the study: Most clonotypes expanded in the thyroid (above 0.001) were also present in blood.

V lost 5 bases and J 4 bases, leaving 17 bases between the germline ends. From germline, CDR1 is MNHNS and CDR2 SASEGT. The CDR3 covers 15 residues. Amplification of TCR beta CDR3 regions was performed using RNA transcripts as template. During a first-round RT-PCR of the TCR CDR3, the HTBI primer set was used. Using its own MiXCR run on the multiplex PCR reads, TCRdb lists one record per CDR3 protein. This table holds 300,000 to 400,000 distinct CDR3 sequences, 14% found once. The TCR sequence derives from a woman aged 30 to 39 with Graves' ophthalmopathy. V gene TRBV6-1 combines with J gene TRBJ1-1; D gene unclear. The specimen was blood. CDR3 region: CASSYESRSGTEAFF. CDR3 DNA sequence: TGTGCCAGCAGTTATGAAAGCAGGAGCGGCACTGAAGCTTTCTTT.